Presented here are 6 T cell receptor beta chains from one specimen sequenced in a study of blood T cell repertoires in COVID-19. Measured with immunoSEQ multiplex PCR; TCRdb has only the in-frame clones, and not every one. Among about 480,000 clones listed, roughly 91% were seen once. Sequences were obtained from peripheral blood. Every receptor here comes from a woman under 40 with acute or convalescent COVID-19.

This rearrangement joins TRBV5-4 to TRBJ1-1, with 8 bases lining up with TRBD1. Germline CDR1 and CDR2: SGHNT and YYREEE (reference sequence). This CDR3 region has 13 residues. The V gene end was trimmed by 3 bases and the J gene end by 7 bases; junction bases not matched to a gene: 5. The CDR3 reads CASSSDRAGEAFF. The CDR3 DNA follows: TGTGCCAGCAGCTCGGACAGGGCGGGTGAAGCTTTCTTT.

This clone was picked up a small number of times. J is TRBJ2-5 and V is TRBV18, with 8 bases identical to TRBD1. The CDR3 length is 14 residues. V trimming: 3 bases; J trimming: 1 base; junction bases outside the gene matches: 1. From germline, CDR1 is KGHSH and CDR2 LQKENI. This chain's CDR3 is CASSPDRVQETQYF. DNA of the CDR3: TGTGCCAGCTCACCGGACAGGGTCCAAGAGACCCAGTACTTC. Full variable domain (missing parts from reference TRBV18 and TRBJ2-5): NAGVMQNPRHLVRRRGQEARLRCSPMKGHSHVYWYRQLPEEGLKFMVYLQKENIIDESGMPKERFSAEFPKEGPSILRIQQVVRGDSAAYFCASSPDRVQETQYFGPGTRLLVL.

The DNA for the CDR3 is TGTGCCAGCAGAGGAGACAGGACTGAAGCTTTCTTT. Protein sequence: CASRGDRTEAFF. The chain recombines TRBV25-1 with TRBJ1-1; a possible D gene is TRBD1 (6 bases). In germline, CDR1 is MGHDK, CDR2 SYGVNS. The germline V and J ends were trimmed by 6 bases and 5 bases, with 10 bases remaining between them. CDR3 length: 12 residues.

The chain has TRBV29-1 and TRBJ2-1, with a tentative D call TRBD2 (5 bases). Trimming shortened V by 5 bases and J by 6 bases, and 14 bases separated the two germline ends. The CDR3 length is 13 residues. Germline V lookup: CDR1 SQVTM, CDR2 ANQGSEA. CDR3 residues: CSVLGLGGNEQFF. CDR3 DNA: TGCAGCGTTTTGGGGTTAGGAGGCAATGAGCAGTTCTTC.

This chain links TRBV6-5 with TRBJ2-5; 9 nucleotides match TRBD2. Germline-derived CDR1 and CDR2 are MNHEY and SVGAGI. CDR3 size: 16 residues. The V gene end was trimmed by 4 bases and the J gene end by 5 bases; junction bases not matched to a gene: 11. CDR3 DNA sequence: TGTGCCAGCAGTTCGCTCCCAGCGGGGGGCCAGGAGACCCAGTACTTC. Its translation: CASSSLPAGGQETQYF.

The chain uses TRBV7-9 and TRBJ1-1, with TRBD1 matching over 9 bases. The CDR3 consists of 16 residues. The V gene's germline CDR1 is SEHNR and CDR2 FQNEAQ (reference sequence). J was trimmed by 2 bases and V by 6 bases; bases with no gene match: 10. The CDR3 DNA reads TGTGCCAGCAGGCCCGGGACAGGGTCCCGAAACACTGAAGCTTTCTTT. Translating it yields CASRPGTGSRNTEAFF. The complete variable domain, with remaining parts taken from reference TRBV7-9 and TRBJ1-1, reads DTGVSQNPRHKITKRGQNVTFRCDPISEHNRLYWYRQTLGQGPEFLTYFQNEAQLEKSRLLSDRFSAERPKGSFSTLEIQRTEQGDSAMYLCASRPGTGSRNTEAFFGQGTRLTVV.